This record covers a single TCR beta chain. Antigen specificity is unknown. This record belongs to a study of vaccination effects on CD4 cells after COVID-19. General study points: Pronounced clonal contraction occurred in clones induced by infection and by vaccine late after vaccination. The vaccine-induced clones of healthy vaccinees included only 1 of 255 that cross-reacted with common cold coronaviruses.

ViraFEST expansion of antigen-specific CD4+ T cells with viral peptide pools preceded sequencing. Culture proceeded for 10 days, and CD4+ T cells were then isolated. Everyone in the study got two shots of either the BNT162b2 or mRNA-1273 vaccine. The table came from immunoSEQ multiplex PCR; TCRdb's copy has only in-frame clones and leaves some out. The sample records around 16,000 clones, around 76% being singletons. The germline V gene has CDR1 SGHNT and CDR2 YYREEE (reference sequence). CDR3 size: 15 residues. Trimming took 5 bases from V and 4 from J; bases not matched to a gene: 9. This clonotype was obtained from a human donor who received a COVID-19 vaccine. Sequenced here: CD4+ T cells from PBMCs cultured with HCoV-NL63 spike peptides, sampled after COVID-19 vaccination. The chain has TRBV5-4 and TRBJ1-1; 9 nucleotides align to TRBD1. The CDR3 coding sequence is TGTGCCAGCAGTTATCCGGGACAGGGCGCCACTGAAGCTTTCTTT. Translation gives CASSYPGQGATEAFF.